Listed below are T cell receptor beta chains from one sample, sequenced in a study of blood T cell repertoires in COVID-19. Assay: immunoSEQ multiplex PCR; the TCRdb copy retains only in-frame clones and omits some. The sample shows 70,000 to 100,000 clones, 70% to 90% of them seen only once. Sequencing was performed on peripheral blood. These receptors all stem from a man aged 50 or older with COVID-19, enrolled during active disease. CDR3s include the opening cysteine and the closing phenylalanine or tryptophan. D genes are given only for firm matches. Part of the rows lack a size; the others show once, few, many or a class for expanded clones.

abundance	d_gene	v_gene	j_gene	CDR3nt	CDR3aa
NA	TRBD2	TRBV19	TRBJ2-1	TGTGCCAGTAGTATAGACACGACTAGCGCCCAGTTCTTC	CASSIDTTSAQFF
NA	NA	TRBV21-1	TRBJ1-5	TGTGCCAGCAGCTCCCTCGGGGGGACAGGGGGATCGAATCAGCCCCAGCATTTT	CASSSLGGTGGSNQPQHF
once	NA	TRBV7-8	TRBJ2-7	TGTGCCAGCAGCTTTGGGGGGTTCTACGAGCAGTACTTC	CASSFGGFYEQYF
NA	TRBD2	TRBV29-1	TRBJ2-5	TGCAGCGTGAAGCGGGGGGGCTATTTCCCCAAAGAGACCCAGTACTTC	CSVKRGGYFPKETQYF
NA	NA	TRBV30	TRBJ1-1	TGTGCCTGGAGTTTGTCTAGTGAAGCTTTCTTT	CAWSLSSEAFF
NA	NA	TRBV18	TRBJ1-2	TGTGCCAGCTCCCCCGACAGTAACTATGGCTACACCTTC	CASSPDSNYGYTF
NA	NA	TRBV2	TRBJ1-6	TGTGCCGGACGGTCTCGGGGTAATTCACCCCTCCACTTT	CAGRSRGNSPLHF
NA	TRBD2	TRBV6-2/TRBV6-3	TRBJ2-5	TGTGCCAGCAGTTCCGGACTAGCGGGGGGGGTCCGCGAGACCCAGTACTTC	CASSSGLAGGVRETQYF
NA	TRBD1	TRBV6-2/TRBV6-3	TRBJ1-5	TGTGCCAGCAGTCACCGACAGGGCATCAATCAGCCCCAGCATTTT	CASSHRQGINQPQHF
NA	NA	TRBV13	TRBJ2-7	TGTGCCAGCAGCTTTTTTTTTAGGGGTTCCCCGGCTTACGAGCAGTACTTC	CASSFFFRGSPAYEQYF
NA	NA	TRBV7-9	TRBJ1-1	TGTGCCAGCAGTACCGCCTACAGGGAACTCTACGCTGAAGCTTTCTTT	CASSTAYRELYAEAFF
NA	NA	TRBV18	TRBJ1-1	TGTGCCAGCTCCGTCGGCAGTCAGGCGGAAGCTTTCTTT	CASSVGSQAEAFF
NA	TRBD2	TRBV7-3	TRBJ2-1	TGTGCCTCCAAGGCGGGGGTGAGCTCCTACAATGAGCAGTTCTTC	CASKAGVSSYNEQFF
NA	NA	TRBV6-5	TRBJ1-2	TGTGCCAGCAGTTCCCGCCGGACAGCCGCCCTCTATGGCTACACCTTC	CASSSRRTAALYGYTF
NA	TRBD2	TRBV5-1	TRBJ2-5	TGCGCCAGCAGCTTGGCGGGACTAGCGGGGGCAGAGACCCAGTACTTC	CASSLAGLAGAETQYF
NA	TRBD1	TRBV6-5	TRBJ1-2	TGTGCCAGCAGTACGACAGGGGGCGGCTACACCTTC	CASSTTGGGYTF
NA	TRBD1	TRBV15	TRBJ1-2	TGTGCCACCACCCCGGACAGGGGGCTCTATGGCTACACCTTC	CATTPDRGLYGYTF
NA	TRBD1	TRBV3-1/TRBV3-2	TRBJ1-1	TGTGCCAGCAGCCTGGACAGGGGCCATTCGAACACTGAAGCTTTCTTT	CASSLDRGHSNTEAFF
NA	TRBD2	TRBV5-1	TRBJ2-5	TGCGCCAGCAGCTCCTGGCTAGCGGCAAGAACGGAGACCCAGTACTTC	CASSSWLAARTETQYF
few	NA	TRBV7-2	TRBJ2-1	TGTGCCAGCATCATAAACAGCGGAGGATCCAATGAGCAGTTCTTC	CASIINSGGSNEQFF
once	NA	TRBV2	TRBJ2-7	TGTGCCAGCAGACAAACAGGTGGGGTGTACTTC	CASRQTGGVYF
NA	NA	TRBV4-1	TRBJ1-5	TGCGCCAGCAGCCACCAAAAACAGGGATGGCTAGATCAGCCCCAGCATTTT	CASSHQKQGWLDQPQHF
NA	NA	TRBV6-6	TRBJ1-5	TGTGCCAGCAGTTACTCGAGCGACCGCAATCAGCCCCAGCATTTT	CASSYSSDRNQPQHF
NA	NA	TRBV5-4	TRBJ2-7	TGTGCCAGCAGCTTGGCTGGGCAGGCATCCTACGAGCAGTACTTC	CASSLAGQASYEQYF
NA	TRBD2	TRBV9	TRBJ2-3	TGTGCCAGCAGCGTAGGTAGCGGGGGGGCAAAATCAGATACGCAGTATTTT	CASSVGSGGAKSDTQYF
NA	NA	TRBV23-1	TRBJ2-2	TGCGCCAGCAGTCTGCCGACAGGCGATATAACCGGGGAGCTGTTTTTT	CASSLPTGDITGELFF
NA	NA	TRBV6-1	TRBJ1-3	TGTGCCAGCAGTGAAGCGCCTAGGACTGCTGGAAACACCATATATTTT	CASSEAPRTAGNTIYF
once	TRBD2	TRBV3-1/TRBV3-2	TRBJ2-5	TGTGCCAGCAGCCAGGGACTACCCCAAGAGACCCAGTACTTC	CASSQGLPQETQYF
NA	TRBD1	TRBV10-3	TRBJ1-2	TGTGCCATCAGTGAAACCTTTACAGGGGTCGTAGGTAACACCTTC	CAISETFTGVVGNTF
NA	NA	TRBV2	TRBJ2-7	TGTGCCAGCCTGTCAGGGTACGGCTACGAGCAGTACTTC	CASLSGYGYEQYF
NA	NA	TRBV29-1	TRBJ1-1	TGCAGCTACTGGGAGGGCACTGAAGCTTTCTTT	CSYWEGTEAFF
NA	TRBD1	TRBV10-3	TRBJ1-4	TGTGCCATCAGTATACAGGGGGGGAGTGAAAAACTGTTTTTT	CAISIQGGSEKLFF
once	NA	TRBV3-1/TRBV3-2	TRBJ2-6	TGTGCCAGCAGCTCAAGGCGGCTCTCTGGGGCCAACGTCCTGACTTTC	CASSSRRLSGANVLTF
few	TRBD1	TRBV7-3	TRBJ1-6	TGTGCCAGCAGCTCGGGACAGGGGGCCAATTCACCCCTCCACTTT	CASSSGQGANSPLHF
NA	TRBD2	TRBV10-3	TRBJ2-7	TGTGCCATCAGTGATATGGCGGGGGGGACCTACGAGCAGTACTTC	CAISDMAGGTYEQYF